The next 9 T cell receptor beta chains were all read from a single sample in a study of blood T cell repertoires in COVID-19. Libraries were prepared by immunoSEQ multiplex PCR; TCRdb keeps only in-frame clonotypes and omits some of them. The sample has 88,000 or so clones; about 80% are singletons. The source material was peripheral blood. These receptors all come from an elderly man with acute or convalescent COVID-19.

The genes are TRBV10-1 and TRBJ2-5, with a possible D match to TRBD1 (6 bases). The CDR3 contains 13 residues. Germline V gene data show CDR1 as WNHNN and CDR2 as SYGVQD (reference sequence). Trimming took 4 bases from V and 0 from J, leaving 6 bases between them. DNA of the CDR3: TGCGCCAGCAGTGGGGACAACCAAGAGACCCAGTACTTC. Translation: CASSGDNQETQYF.

This chain links TRBV5-1 with TRBJ1-1, with 10 bases that match TRBD1. Germline-derived CDR1 and CDR2 are SGHRS and YFSETQ. V shed 0 bases and J 10 bases; nucleotides not matched to a gene: 9. The CDR3 runs 15 residues. CDR3 sequence (DNA): TGCGCCAGCAGCTTGGATACGACAGGGGGCTCGCGAGCTTTCTTT. As protein: CASSLDTTGGSRAFF.

The genes are TRBV6-5 and TRBJ1-1, with D unresolved. The CDR3 length is 12 residues. V was shortened by 7 bases and J by 2 bases, with 8 bases between the two germline ends. Germline CDR1 reads MNHEY; CDR2 reads SVGAGI. The CDR3 nucleotides read TGTGCCAGCACCACGGTTAACACTGAAGCTTTCTTT. Translated, it gives CASTTVNTEAFF.

The chain carries TRBV24-1 and TRBJ2-1; D is ambiguous. Looked up from germline, CDR1 is KGHDR and CDR2 is SFDVKD. Trimming stripped 6 bases from V and 5 bases from J, with 13 bases between. CDR3 length equals 14 residues. The chain's CDR3 is CATSIRAGDNEQFF. The CDR3 nucleotides are TGTGCCACCAGTATTCGAGCAGGCGACAATGAGCAGTTCTTC.

The rearrangement joins TRBV5-6 to TRBJ2-5; maybe TRBD1 (6 bases). Germline assignment: CDR1 SGHDT and CDR2 YYEEEE. V dropped 2 bases and J dropped 1 base, with 9 bases sitting between them. This CDR3 contains 14 residues. CDR3 loop: CASSFRDIQETQYF. The CDR3 nucleotides read TGTGCCAGCAGCTTCCGGGACATCCAAGAGACCCAGTACTTC.

The V call is TRBV19, the J call TRBJ1-1, with a weak D call TRBD1 (5 bases). V lost 3 bases, J lost 3 bases, and 11 bases lay in between. The CDR3 has 14 residues. CDR1 and CDR2 from the germline V gene are LNHDA and SQIVND (reference sequence). The CDR3 spells CASSIRARDTEAFF. In DNA, the CDR3 is TGTGCCAGTAGTATCAGGGCAAGGGACACTGAAGCTTTCTTT.

CDR3 loop: CASSPVPGAGGYTF. CDR3 nucleotides: TGTGCCAGCAGCCCCGTTCCAGGGGCGGGTGGCTACACCTTC. The V call is TRBV3-1 (or the pseudogene TRBV3-2), the J call TRBJ1-2; D might be TRBD1 (6 bases). Trimming removed 4 bases at V and 7 bases at J, with 16 bases between. In germline, CDR1 is LGHDT, CDR2 YNNKEL (reference sequence). This CDR3 comprises 14 residues.

The chain has TRBV10-1 and TRBJ2-3, with 10 bases aligning to TRBD2. CDR3 size: 15 residues. CDR1 WNHNN and CDR2 SYGVQD come from the germline V gene (reference sequence). The J segment lost 2 bases and the V segment lost 3 bases, leaving 2 bases of the junction unmatched. The CDR3 here is CASSDSGGATDTQYF. CDR3 in DNA: TGCGCCAGCAGTGACAGCGGGGGGGCCACAGATACGCAGTATTTT.

CDR3 sequence (DNA): TGTGCCTGGAGTCCGGGACAGGGGGCGCGGGAGACCCAGTACTTC. Amino acid sequence: CAWSPGQGARETQYF. The V and J genes are TRBV30 and TRBJ2-5; TRBD1 matches 12 bases. The CDR3 has 15 amino acids. CDR1 and CDR2 from the germline V gene are GTSNPN and SVGIG (reference sequence). V dropped 2 bases and J dropped 5; count of bases not matched to a gene: 6.